These 20 T cell receptor beta chains originate from one sample sequenced in a study of T cells after yellow fever vaccination. MiXCR was run by TCRdb on the 5' RACE reads, yielding one entry per CDR3 protein. The sample contains about 320,000 distinct CDR3 sequences, 9.5% to 15% of which appear only once. Specimen: CD4+ T cells sorted from PBMCs, collected 15 days after the yellow fever booster vaccination. Receptors were obtained from a man aged 18 to 30 who received the YFV17D yellow fever vaccine.

The chain has TRBV6-2 or TRBV6-3 and TRBJ1-2; tentative D call: TRBD1 (5 bases). Looked up from germline, CDR1 is MNHEY and CDR2 is SVGEGT. Trimming took 5 bases from V and 4 from J, leaving 20 bases between them. This CDR3 is 16 amino acids long. The CDR3 DNA sequence: TGTGCCAGCAGTCCGTGGACAAGGGCCGAAACCTATGGCTACACCTTC. Amino acid sequence: CASSPWTRAETYGYTF.

This clonotype was detected only a few times. The chain combines TRBV5-1 with TRBJ2-1; the match to TRBD1 covers 9 bases. V gave up 9 bases and J gave up 5 bases; unmatched junction bases: 18. This CDR3 has 17 residues. Per the germline V gene, CDR1 is SGHRS and CDR2 is YFSETQ. The CDR3 reads CAITTLIRQGGNNEQFF. The DNA of the CDR3 is TGCGCCATCACCACCCTAATAAGACAGGGGGGTAACAATGAGCAGTTCTTC.

This clonotype has just a few counts. The V gene is TRBV3-1, the J gene TRBJ2-1; D is unclear. CDR3 size: 13 residues. Trimming pared 7 bases from V and 1 base from J, leaving 8 bases between. Germline-derived CDR1 and CDR2 are LGHDT and YNNKEL (reference sequence). As DNA, the CDR3 is TGTGCCAGCACTTACCAGTCCTACAATGAGCAGTTCTTC. This sequence encodes CASTYQSYNEQFF.

This clonotype was detected a few times. The chain combines TRBV15 with TRBJ1-2; D not certain. Trimming cost V 0 bases and J 4 bases, with 6 bases left between them. CDR3 length: 13 amino acids. Germline CDR1 is LNHNV and CDR2 is YYDKDF (reference sequence). CDR3 DNA: TGTGCCACCAGCAGAGATAGGGTCTATGGCTACACCTTC. Translated, it gives CATSRDRVYGYTF.

This clonotype turned up a few times. The V and J genes are TRBV11-2 and TRBJ2-1; a weak D match, TRBD2 (6 bases). Germline-derived CDR1 and CDR2 are SGHAT and FQNNGV. Trimming removed 3 bases from V and 2 bases from J, with 29 bases in between. The CDR3 spans 21 residues. CDR3 protein: CASSFKGFGGIVSRAYNEQFF. In DNA, the CDR3 is TGTGCCAGCAGCTTCAAGGGATTCGGGGGTATTGTTTCTCGGGCCTACAATGAGCAGTTCTTC.

This clonotype was seen only a few times. The junction shows a germline mismatch at one end, possibly a read error. The chain employs TRBV11-2 and TRBJ2-3; 9 nucleotides align to TRBD1. CDR1 and CDR2 from the germline V gene are SGHAT and FQNNGV. The CDR3 loop spans 14 amino acids. The CDR3 bases are TGTGCCAGCAGCGCCACAGGGGGCGTTGATATGCAGTATTTT. It is translated as CASSATGGVDMQYF.

The V and J genes are TRBV11-2 and TRBJ1-2; D remains ambiguous. Germline V gene sequence: CDR1 SGHAT, CDR2 FQNNGV. Trimming shortened V by 3 bases and J by 2 bases, and 10 bases separated the two germline ends. The CDR3 has 14 amino acids. For the CDR3, the DNA is TGTGCCAGCAGCTTCCCTTCGGGAAACTATGGCTACACCTTC. Amino acid sequence: CASSFPSGNYGYTF.

The sample holds a few counts of this clonotype. The V call is TRBV5-1, the J call TRBJ1-1; TRBD1 is a possible D gene (6 bases). V dropped 0 bases and J dropped 11 bases, with 11 bases sitting between them. The CDR3 length is 12 residues. Germline-derived CDR1 and CDR2 are SGHRS and YFSETQ. DNA for the CDR3: TGCGCCAGCAGCTTGGACCAGGGGACGGCTTTCTTT. Encoded protein: CASSLDQGTAFF. The entire variable domain, with the rest obtained from reference TRBV5-1 and TRBJ1-1, is as follows: KAGVTQTPRYLIKTRGQQVTLSCSPISGHRSVSWYQQTPGQGLQFLFEYFSETQRNKGNFPGRFSGRQFSNSRSEMNVSTLELGDSALYLCASSLDQGTAFFGQGTRLTVV.

V and J are TRBV20-1 and TRBJ2-7, with 7 nucleotides matching TRBD1. The CDR3 sequence is 18 residues long. CDR1 is DFQATT, CDR2 SNEGSKA, per germline (reference sequence). The junction had 16 bases not matched to a gene; V was cut back by 0 bases and J by 2 bases. CDR3 bases: TGCAGTGCTAGAGACACGGTGAGGGGACAGCGGACCGCCTACGAGCAGTACTTC. Protein sequence: CSARDTVRGQRTAYEQYF.

This clonotype was picked up a small number of times. The CDR3 is CASSQGTGTNSPLHF. CDR3 nucleotide sequence: TGCGCCAGCAGCCAGGGGACGGGTACTAATTCACCCCTCCACTTT. J is TRBJ1-6 and V is TRBV4-1; a weak D match, TRBD1 (5 bases). This CDR3 contains 15 residues. Per the germline V gene, CDR1 is MGHRA and CDR2 is YSYEKL. Trimming cost V 3 bases and J 6 bases, with 12 bases left between them.

This clonotype was observed at least ten times. V and J are TRBV5-1 and TRBJ1-1; maybe TRBD1 (6 bases). The germline gives CDR1 SGHRS, CDR2 YFSETQ. Trimming removed 5 bases from V and 1 base from J, with 12 bases in between. The CDR3 runs to 14 residues. CDR3 sequence: CASRAGHQNTEAFF. Written as DNA, the CDR3 is TGCGCCAGCAGGGCGGGACACCAGAACACTGAAGCTTTCTTT. The full variable domain, rest sourced from reference TRBV5-1 and TRBJ1-1, is KAGVTQTPRYLIKTRGQQVTLSCSPISGHRSVSWYQQTPGQGLQFLFEYFSETQRNKGNFPGRFSGRQFSNSRSEMNVSTLELGDSALYLCASRAGHQNTEAFFGQGTRLTVV.

This rearrangement joins TRBV7-2 to TRBJ1-2; no definite D call. V shed 0 bases and J shed 3 bases, with 8 bases lying between them. The CDR3 spans 14 residues. Germline V gene lookup returns CDR1 SGHTA and CDR2 FQGNSA. In DNA, the CDR3 is TGTGCCAGCAGCTTAGCACGAGGACACTATGGCTACACCTTC. Its translation: CASSLARGHYGYTF. Looking up the rest from reference TRBV7-2 and TRBJ1-2 gives the full variable domain: GAGVSQSPSNKVTEKGKDVELRCDPISGHTALYWYRQSLGQGLEFLIYFQGNSAPDKSGLPSDRFSAERTGGSVSTLTIQRTQQEDSAVYLCASSLARGHYGYTFGSGTRLTVV.

This clonotype showed up many times. The chain uses TRBV7-2 and TRBJ2-1; 16 bases align to TRBD2. CDR1 SGHTA and CDR2 FQGNSA come from the germline V gene. J was trimmed by 3 bases and V by 5 bases; bases with no gene match: 7. This CDR3 comprises 18 residues. CDR3 in amino acids: CASSPPGLAGGYYNEQFF. In DNA form, the CDR3 reads TGTGCCAGCAGCCCCCCGGGACTAGCGGGGGGGTACTACAATGAGCAGTTCTTC.

The J gene is TRBJ1-2, the V gene TRBV2; 7 bases are shared with TRBD1. The CDR3 is made up of 14 amino acids. Germline loops: CDR1 SNHLY, CDR2 FYNNEI. J was trimmed by 3 bases and V by 3 bases; bases with no gene match: 4. CDR3 region: CASSEDRWDYGYTF. CDR3 nucleotide sequence: TGTGCCAGCAGTGAGGACAGGTGGGACTATGGCTACACCTTC.

The chain uses TRBV9 and TRBJ2-5; D unclear. Trimming removed 4 bases at V and 3 bases at J, with 13 bases between. This CDR3 region has 14 residues. CDR1 and CDR2 (germline): SGDLS, YYNGEE. The CDR3 DNA sequence: TGTGCCAGCAGCAGAGGCGGAGTCGAAGAGACCCAGTACTTC. This gives the protein CASSRGGVEETQYF.

CDR3 residues: CASSAWTGASGANVLTF. The DNA of the CDR3 is TGTGCCAGCAGTGCCTGGACAGGGGCCTCTGGGGCCAACGTCCTGACTTTC. J is TRBJ2-6 and V is TRBV12-3 or TRBV12-4, with 9 bases identical to TRBD1. The CDR3 sequence is 17 residues long. Trimming removed 5 bases from V and 0 bases from J; junction bases left unmatched: 5.

This chain joins TRBV10-2 and TRBJ1-5; D not resolved. Germline loops: CDR1 WSHSY, CDR2 SAAADI. CDR3 length: 14 residues. Trimming took off 4 bases at V and 3 bases at J, with 10 bases between the two ends. The CDR3 DNA reads TGCGCCAGCAGTGGGGAGATTCTCAATCAGCCCCAGCATTTT. Translated: CASSGEILNQPQHF.

The chain is built from TRBV20-1 and TRBJ2-2, with D perhaps TRBD1 (5 bases). CDR3 length: 13 amino acids. Germline CDR1 reads DFQATT; CDR2 reads SNEGSKA (reference sequence). Trimming cost V 6 bases and J 1 base, with 9 bases left between them. CDR3 sequence reads: CSAGDRNTGELFF. CDR3 nucleotides: TGCAGTGCCGGCGACAGGAACACCGGGGAGCTGTTTTTT.

The genes are TRBV6-5 and TRBJ2-3, with a tentative D call TRBD1 (6 bases). Looked up from germline, CDR1 is MNHEY and CDR2 is SVGAGI. Trimming pared 6 bases from V and 0 bases from J, leaving 13 bases between. This CDR3 is 15 amino acids long. CDR3 in DNA: TGTGCCAGCAGACGGACAGCTACTAGCACAGATACGCAGTATTTT. Translation gives CASRRTATSTDTQYF.

This clonotype was counted between two and nine times. The V and J genes are TRBV7-2 and TRBJ1-6; D gene unclear. This CDR3 spans 15 amino acids. The V end was cut by 5 bases, the J end by 10 bases, with 18 bases between. Germline V gives CDR1 SGHTA, CDR2 FQGNSA. CDR3 in DNA: TGTGCCAGCAGCGCCTTTTCCCCCAGGAACTCACCCCTCCACTTT. Its translation: CASSAFSPRNSPLHF.